This TCR beta chain emerged from a study of tumor and adjacent non-tumor tissue in lung cancer. Across the whole study: About 4.17 million productive TCRbeta reads were obtained per sample on average.

Looked up from germline, CDR1 is SEHNR and CDR2 is FQNEAQ (reference sequence). The CDR3 runs to 17 residues. Study results and caveats: TCR diversity was significantly greater in tumor than normal lung tissue.

Points on this clonotype: No antigen is known for it. The junction does not match germline at one end; this may be a read error.

No cell sorting was done before RNA was extracted from the tissue. The normal lung tissue was taken more than 3 cm from the tumor edge. Newly diagnosed lung cancer patients had thoracic surgery in China, August–late 2014, without prior chemotherapy. The library came from three nested PCR rounds adapted from ARM-PCR protocols. TCRdb called the multiplex PCR reads again in MiXCR, with one record for every CDR3 protein. The sample holds fewer than 75,000 distinct CDR3 sequences; roughly 77% are singletons and the top ten take under 45%. The sequenced sample consisted of distant non-tumor lung tissue. V usage is TRBV7-9 and J usage is TRBJ2-1; 7 bases map to TRBD1. The clonotype was recovered from a man between 60 and 75 years old with non-small cell lung cancer. The CDR3, as DNA: TGTGCCGGCAGCCTAGATCCGGCAGGGGGTGAATCGGATGAGCAGTTCTTC. It codes for CAGSLDPAGGESDEQFF.